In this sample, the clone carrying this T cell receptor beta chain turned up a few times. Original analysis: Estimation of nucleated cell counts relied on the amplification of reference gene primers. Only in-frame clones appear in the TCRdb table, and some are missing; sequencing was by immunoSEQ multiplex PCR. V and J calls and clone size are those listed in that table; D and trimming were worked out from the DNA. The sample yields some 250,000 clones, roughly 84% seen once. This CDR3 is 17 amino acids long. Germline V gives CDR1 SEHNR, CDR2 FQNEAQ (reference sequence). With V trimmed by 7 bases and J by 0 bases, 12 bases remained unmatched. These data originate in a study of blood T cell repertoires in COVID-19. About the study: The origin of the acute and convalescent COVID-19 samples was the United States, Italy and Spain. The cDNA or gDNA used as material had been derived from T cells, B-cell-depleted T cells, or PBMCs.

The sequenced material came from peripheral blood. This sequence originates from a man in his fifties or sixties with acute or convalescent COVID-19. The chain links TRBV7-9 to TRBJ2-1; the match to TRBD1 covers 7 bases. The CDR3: CASTSSLGTVSYNEQFF. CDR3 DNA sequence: TGTGCCAGCACCTCCTCCCTTGGGACAGTCTCCTACAATGAGCAGTTCTTC.